This TCR beta chain was sequenced in a study of blood T cell repertoires in COVID-19. CDR1 is SGHVS and CDR2 is FNYEAQ in the germline V gene. The CDR3 contains 16 residues. V was shortened by 5 bases and J by 0 bases, with 11 bases between the two germline ends. Method: immunoSEQ multiplex PCR; TCRdb's copy keeps in-frame clones and lacks some. The table has 250,000 to 300,000 clones, about 68% seen once. The rearrangement uses TRBV7-6 and TRBJ2-6; maybe TRBD1 (6 bases). The TCR comes from a woman of 80 years or more with acute or convalescent COVID-19. Material for sequencing was peripheral blood. The CDR3 DNA sequence: TGTGCCAGCAGCGCAGGGGCTACCTCTGGGGCCAACGTCCTGACTTTC. Translation: CASSAGATSGANVLTF.